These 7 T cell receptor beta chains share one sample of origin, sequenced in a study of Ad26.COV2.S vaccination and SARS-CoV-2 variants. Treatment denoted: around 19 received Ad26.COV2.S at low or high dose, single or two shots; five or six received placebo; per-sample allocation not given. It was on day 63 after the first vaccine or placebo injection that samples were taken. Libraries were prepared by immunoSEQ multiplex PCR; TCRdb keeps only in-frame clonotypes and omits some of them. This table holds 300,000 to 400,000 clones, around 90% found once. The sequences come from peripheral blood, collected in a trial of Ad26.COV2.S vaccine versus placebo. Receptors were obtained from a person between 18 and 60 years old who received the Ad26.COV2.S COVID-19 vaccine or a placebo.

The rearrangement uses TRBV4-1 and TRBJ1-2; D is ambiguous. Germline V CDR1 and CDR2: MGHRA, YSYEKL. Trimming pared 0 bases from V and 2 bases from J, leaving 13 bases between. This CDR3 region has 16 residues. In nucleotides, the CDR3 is TGCGCCAGCAGCCAAGATGGTCCCGCCACAAACTATGGCTACACCTTC. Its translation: CASSQDGPATNYGYTF.

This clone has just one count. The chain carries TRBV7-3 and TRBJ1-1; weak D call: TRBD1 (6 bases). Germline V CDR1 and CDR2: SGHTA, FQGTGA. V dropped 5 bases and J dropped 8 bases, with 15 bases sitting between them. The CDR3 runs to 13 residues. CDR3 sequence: CASSLFSGTEAFF. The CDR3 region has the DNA TGTGCCAGCAGCCTCTTCTCAGGGACAGAAGCTTTCTTT.

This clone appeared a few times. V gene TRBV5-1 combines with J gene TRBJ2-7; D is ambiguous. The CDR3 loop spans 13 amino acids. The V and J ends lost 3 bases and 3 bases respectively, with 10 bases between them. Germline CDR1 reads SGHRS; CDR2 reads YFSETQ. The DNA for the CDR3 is TGCGCCAGCAGCTCGGGCGGCAACTACGAGCAGTACTTC. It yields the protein CASSSGGNYEQYF.

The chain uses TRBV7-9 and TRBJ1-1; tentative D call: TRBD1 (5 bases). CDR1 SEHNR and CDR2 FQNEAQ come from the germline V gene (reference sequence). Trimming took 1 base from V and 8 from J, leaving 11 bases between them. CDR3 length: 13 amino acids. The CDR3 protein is CASSLDRGPEAFF. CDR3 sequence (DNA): TGTGCCAGCAGCTTAGATCGGGGACCCGAAGCTTTCTTT.

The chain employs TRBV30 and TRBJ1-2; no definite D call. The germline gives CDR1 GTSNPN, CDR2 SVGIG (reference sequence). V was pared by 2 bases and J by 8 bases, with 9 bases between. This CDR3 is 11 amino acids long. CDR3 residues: CAWSLLRGYTF. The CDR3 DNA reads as TGTGCCTGGAGTTTACTTCGGGGCTACACCTTC.

The DNA for the CDR3 is TGCAGCGTTGAAGGGGGACAGGGGGCCTACGAGCAGTACTTC. Translated, it gives CSVEGGQGAYEQYF. V gene TRBV29-1 combines with J gene TRBJ2-7; 11 nucleotides line up with TRBD1. The V gene's germline CDR1 is SQVTM and CDR2 ANQGSEA. With 1 base clipped from V and 2 bases from J, the junction kept 1 base outside the gene matches. This CDR3 has 14 residues.

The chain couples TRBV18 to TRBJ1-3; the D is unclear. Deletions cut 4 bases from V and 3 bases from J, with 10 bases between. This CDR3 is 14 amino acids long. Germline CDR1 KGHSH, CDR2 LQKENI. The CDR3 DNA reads TGTGCCAGCTCACGGGAAACTCATGGAAACACCATATATTTT. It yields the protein CASSRETHGNTIYF.